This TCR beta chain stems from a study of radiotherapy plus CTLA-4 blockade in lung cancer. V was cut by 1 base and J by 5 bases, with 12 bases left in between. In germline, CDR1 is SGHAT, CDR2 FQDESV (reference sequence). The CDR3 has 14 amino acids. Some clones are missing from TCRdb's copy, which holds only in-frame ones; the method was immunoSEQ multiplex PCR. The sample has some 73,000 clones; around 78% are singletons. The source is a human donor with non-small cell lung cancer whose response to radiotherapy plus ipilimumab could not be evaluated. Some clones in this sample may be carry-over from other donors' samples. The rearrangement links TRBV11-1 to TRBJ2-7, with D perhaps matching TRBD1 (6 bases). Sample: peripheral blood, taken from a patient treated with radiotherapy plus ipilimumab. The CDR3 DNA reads TGTGCCAGCAGCTTAGGCGACTACAGGGACGAGCAGTACTTC. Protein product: CASSLGDYRDEQYF.